This T cell receptor (beta chain) was documented in a study of T-cell memory formation after mild COVID-19. In regard to this clonotype: Its cognate antigen is unknown.

A single record per CDR3 protein comes from TCRdb applying MiXCR to the 5' RACE reads. The sample includes around 470,000 distinct CDR3 sequences, about 19% of them seen just once. Study findings and constraints: Cross-reactive memory seemingly joined, as some responding clones were found in pre-infection memory.

This TCR derives from an adult woman who had mild COVID-19 (a few samples of this study predate the infection). Cell type and time point are not known. The source material was PBMCs or a T cell subset sorted from them (not recorded which).

The CDR3 spells CASSYYWVSSYEQYF. CDR3 DNA sequence: TGTGCCAGCAGCTACTACTGGGTGAGCTCCTACGAGCAGTACTTC. The chain employs TRBV7-8 and TRBJ2-7; D unresolved. CDR1 is SGHVS and CDR2 is FQNEAQ in the germline V gene. Trimming took off 4 bases at V and 0 bases at J, with 13 bases between the two ends. This CDR3 contains 15 residues.